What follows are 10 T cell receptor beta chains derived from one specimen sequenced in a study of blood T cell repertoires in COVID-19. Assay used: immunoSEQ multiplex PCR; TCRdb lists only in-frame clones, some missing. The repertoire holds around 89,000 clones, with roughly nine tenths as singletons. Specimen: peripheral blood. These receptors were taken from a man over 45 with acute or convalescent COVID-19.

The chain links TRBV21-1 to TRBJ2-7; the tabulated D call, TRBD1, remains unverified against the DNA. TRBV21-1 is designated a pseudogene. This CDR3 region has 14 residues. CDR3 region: CASSLQGSAYEQYF. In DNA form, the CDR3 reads TGTGCCAGCAGTCTCCAGGGGAGTGCCTACGAGCAGTACTTC.

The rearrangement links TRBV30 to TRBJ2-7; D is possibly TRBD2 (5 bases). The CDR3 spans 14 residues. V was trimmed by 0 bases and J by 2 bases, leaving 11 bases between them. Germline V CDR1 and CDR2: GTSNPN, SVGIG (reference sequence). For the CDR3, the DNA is TGTGCCTGGAGTGTTGGAGGTAACCCCTACGAGCAGTACTTC. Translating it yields CAWSVGGNPYEQYF. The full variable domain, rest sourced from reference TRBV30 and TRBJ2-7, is SQTIHQWPATLVQPVGSPLSLECTVEGTSNPNLYWYRQAAGRGLQLLFYSVGIGQISSEVPQNLSASRPQDRQFILSSKKLLLSDSGFYLCAWSVGGNPYEQYFGPGTRLTVT.

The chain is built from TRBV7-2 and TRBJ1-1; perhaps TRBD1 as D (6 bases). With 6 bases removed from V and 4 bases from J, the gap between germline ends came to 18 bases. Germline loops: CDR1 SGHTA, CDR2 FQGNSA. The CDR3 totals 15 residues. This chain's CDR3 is CASRVGGNRATEAFF. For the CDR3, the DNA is TGTGCCAGCAGGGTGGGGGGGAACAGGGCCACTGAAGCTTTCTTT.

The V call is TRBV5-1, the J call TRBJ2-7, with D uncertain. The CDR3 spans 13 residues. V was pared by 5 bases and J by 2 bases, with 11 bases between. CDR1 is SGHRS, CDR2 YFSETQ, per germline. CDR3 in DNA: TGCGCCAGCAGTGATACTCGCGCCTACGAGCAGTACTTC. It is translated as CASSDTRAYEQYF.

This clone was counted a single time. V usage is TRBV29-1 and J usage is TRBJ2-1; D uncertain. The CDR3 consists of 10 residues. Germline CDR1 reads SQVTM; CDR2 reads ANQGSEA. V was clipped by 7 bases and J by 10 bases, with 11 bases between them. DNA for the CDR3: TGCAGCGCCAGTGGTTGGGAGCAGTTCTTC. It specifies CSASGWEQFF.

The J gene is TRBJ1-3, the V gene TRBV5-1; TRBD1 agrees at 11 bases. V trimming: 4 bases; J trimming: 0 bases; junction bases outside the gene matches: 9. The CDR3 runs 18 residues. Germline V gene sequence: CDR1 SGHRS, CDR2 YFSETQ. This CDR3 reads CASSAGTGGRISGNTIYF. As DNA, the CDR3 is TGCGCCAGCAGCGCGGGGACAGGGGGACGTATCTCTGGAAACACCATATATTTT.

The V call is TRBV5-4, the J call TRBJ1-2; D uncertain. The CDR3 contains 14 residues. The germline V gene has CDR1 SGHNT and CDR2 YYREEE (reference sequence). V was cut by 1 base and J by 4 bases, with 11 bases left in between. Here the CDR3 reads CASSLRNGFYGYTF. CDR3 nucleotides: TGTGCCAGCAGCTTGAGGAACGGGTTCTATGGCTACACCTTC.

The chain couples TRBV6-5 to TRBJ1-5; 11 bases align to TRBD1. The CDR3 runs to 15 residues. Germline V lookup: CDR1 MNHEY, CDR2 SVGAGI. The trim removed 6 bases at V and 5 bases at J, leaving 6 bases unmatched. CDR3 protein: CASSRTGGFDQPQHF. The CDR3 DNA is TGTGCCAGCAGCCGGACAGGGGGCTTCGATCAGCCCCAGCATTTT.

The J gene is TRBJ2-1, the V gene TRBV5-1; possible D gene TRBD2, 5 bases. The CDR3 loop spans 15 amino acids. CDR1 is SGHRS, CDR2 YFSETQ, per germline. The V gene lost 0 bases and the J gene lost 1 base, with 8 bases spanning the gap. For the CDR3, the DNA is TGCGCCAGCAGCTTGGGACCGGGGTCCTACAATGAGCAGTTCTTC. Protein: CASSLGPGSYNEQFF.

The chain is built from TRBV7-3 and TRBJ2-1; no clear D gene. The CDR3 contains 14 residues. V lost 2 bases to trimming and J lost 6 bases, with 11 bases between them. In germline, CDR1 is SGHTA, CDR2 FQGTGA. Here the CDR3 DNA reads TGTGCCAGCAGCTTAGGCGGAAACCCCAATGAGCAGTTCTTC. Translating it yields CASSLGGNPNEQFF.